This TCR beta chain emerged from a study of blood T cell repertoires in COVID-19. The CDR3 length is 15 residues. J gave up 0 bases and V 4 bases, and 5 bases lay outside the gene matches. In germline, CDR1 is SGHRS, CDR2 YFSETQ. Repertoires were generated with immunoSEQ multiplex PCR, while TCRdb's copy carries only in-frame clones and drops some. The table shows approximately 150,000 clones, with approximately 80% occurring only once. The sequenced sample consisted of PBMCs or T cells enriched from blood (not recorded which). The gene calls are TRBV5-1 and TRBJ1-1, with 8 bases identical to TRBD1. The receptor was isolated from a man between 65 and 79 years old who had been exposed to COVID-19. CDR3 amino acids: CASSLGQGLNTEAFF. The CDR3 coding sequence is TGCGCCAGCAGCCTAGGACAGGGACTGAACACTGAAGCTTTCTTT.